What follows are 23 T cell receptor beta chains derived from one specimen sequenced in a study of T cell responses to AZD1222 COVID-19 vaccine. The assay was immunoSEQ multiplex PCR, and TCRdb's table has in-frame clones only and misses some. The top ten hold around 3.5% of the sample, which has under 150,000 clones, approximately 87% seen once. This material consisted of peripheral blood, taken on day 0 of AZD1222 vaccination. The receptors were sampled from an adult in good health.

The CDR3 sequence: CASSSGQGARGNTIYF. As DNA, the CDR3 is TGTGCCAGCTCATCCGGACAGGGGGCGCGAGGAAACACCATATATTTT. The V gene is TRBV18, the J gene TRBJ1-3, with 11 positions matching TRBD1. There are 16 residues in the CDR3. Per the germline V gene, CDR1 is KGHSH and CDR2 is LQKENI. J gave up 4 bases and V 5 bases, and 7 bases lay outside the gene matches.

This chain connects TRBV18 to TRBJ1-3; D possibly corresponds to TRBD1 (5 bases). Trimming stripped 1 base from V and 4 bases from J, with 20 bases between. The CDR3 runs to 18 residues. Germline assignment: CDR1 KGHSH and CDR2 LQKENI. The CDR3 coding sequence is TGTGCCAGCTCACCACTCATAAGCCGAGGGACGGAGGGAAACACCATATATTTT. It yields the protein CASSPLISRGTEGNTIYF.

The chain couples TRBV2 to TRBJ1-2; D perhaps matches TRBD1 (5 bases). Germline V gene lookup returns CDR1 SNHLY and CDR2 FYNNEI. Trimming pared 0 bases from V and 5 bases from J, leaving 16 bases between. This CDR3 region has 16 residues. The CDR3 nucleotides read TGTGCCAGCAGTGAAGCGCCGGGGGGTTTTGGATATGGCTACACCTTC. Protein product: CASSEAPGGFGYGYTF.

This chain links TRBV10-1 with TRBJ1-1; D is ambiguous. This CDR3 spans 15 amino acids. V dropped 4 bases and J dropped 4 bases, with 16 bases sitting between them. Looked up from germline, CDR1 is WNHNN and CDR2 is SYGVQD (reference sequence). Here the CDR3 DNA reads TGCGCCAGCAGTGTCGGTTCGGGGTGGAGCACTGAAGCTTTCTTT. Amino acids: CASSVGSGWSTEAFF.

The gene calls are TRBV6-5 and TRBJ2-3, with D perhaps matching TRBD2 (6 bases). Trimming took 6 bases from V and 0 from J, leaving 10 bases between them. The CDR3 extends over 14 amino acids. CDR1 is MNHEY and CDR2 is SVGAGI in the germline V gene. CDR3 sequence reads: CASRLSGSTDTQYF. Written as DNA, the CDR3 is TGTGCCAGCAGACTAAGCGGGAGCACAGATACGCAGTATTTT.

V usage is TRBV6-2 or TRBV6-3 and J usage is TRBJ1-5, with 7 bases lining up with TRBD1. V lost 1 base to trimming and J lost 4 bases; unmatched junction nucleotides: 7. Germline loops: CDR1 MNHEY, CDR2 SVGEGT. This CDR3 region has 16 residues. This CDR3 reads CASSYWGRGQNQPQHF. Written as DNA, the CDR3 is TGTGCCAGCAGTTACTGGGGGAGGGGGCAAAATCAGCCCCAGCATTTT.

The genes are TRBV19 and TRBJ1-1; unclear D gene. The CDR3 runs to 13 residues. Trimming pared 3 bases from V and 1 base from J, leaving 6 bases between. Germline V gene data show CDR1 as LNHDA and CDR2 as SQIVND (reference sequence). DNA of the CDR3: TGTGCCAGTAGTATTTGGCAGAACACTGAAGCTTTCTTT. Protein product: CASSIWQNTEAFF.

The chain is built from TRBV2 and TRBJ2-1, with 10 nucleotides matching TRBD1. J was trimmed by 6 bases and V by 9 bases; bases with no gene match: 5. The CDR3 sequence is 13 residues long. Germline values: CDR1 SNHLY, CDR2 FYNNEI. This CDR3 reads CASRDRGSNEQFF. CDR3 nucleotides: TGTGCCAGTCGGGACAGGGGTTCCAATGAGCAGTTCTTC. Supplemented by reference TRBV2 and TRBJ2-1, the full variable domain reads EPEVTQTPSHQVTQMGQEVILRCVPISNHLYFYWYRQILGQKVEFLVSFYNNEISEKSEIFDDQFSVERPDGSNFTLKIRSTKLEDSAMYFCASRDRGSNEQFFGPGTRLTVL.

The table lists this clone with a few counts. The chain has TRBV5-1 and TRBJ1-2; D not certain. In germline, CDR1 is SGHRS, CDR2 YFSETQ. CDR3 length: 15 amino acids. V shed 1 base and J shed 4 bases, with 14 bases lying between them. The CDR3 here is CASSLTAETFYGYTF. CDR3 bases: TGCGCCAGCAGCTTGACGGCAGAGACCTTCTATGGCTACACCTTC.

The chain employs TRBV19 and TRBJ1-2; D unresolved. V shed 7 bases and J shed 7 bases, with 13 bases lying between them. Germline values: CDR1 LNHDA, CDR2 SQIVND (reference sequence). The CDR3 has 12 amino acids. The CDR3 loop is CASTGPQVGYTF. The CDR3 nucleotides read TGTGCCAGTACCGGACCCCAGGTTGGCTACACCTTC.

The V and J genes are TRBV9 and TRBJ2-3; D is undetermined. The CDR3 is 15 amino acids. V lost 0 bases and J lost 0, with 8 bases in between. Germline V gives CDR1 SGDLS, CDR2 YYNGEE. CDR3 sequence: CASSVGGHSTDTQYF. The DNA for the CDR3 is TGTGCCAGCAGCGTAGGGGGTCACAGCACAGATACGCAGTATTTT.

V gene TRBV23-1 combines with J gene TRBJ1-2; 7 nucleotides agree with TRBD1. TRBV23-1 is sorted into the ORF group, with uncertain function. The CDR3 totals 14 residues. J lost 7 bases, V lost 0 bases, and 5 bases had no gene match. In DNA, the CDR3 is TGCGCCAGCAGTCAATCGAGGCAGGGGGTTGGCTACACCTTC. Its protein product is CASSQSRQGVGYTF.

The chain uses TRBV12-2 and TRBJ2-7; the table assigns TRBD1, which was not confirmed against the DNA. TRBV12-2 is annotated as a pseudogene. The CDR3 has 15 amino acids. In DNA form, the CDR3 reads TGTGCAAGTCGCTTAGCGTGCGGACAGGGATGCGAGCAGTACTTC. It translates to CASRLACGQGCEQYF.

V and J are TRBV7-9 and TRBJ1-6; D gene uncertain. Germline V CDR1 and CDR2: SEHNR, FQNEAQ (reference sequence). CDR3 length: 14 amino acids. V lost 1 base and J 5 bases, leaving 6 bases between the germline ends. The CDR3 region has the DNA TGTGCCAGCAGCTTAGGGTGGGATAATTCACCCCTCCACTTT. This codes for CASSLGWDNSPLHF.

The CDR3 DNA is TGTGCCAGCAGTGCCTCACAGGGATCCTACGAGCAGTACTTC. This codes for CASSASQGSYEQYF. The chain links TRBV2 to TRBJ2-7; maybe TRBD1 (6 bases). Per germline, CDR1 SNHLY and CDR2 FYNNEI. CDR3 size: 14 residues. V lost 4 bases to trimming and J lost 1 base, with 11 bases between them.

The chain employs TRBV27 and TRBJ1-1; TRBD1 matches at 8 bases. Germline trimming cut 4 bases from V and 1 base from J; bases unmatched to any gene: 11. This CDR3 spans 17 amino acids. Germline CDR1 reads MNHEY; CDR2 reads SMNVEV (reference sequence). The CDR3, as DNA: TGTGCCAGCAGTTCATGGGGGCAGGGGGCGAGGAACACTGAAGCTTTCTTT. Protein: CASSSWGQGARNTEAFF.

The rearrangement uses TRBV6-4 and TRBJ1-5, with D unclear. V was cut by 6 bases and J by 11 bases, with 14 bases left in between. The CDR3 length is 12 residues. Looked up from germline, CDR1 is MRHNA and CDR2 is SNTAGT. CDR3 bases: TGTGCCAGCAGCCTCTTGAAGGAGGCCCAGCATTTT. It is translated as CASSLLKEAQHF.

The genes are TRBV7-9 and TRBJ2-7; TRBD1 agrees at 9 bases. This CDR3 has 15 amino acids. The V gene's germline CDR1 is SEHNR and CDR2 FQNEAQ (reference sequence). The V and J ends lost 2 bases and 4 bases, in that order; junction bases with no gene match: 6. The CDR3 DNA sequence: TGTGCCAGCAGCTTAAACCGGGACAGGGTTTACGAGCAGTACTTC. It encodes CASSLNRDRVYEQYF. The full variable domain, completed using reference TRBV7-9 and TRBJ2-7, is DTGVSQNPRHKITKRGQNVTFRCDPISEHNRLYWYRQTLGQGPEFLTYFQNEAQLEKSRLLSDRFSAERPKGSFSTLEIQRTEQGDSAMYLCASSLNRDRVYEQYFGPGTRLTVT.

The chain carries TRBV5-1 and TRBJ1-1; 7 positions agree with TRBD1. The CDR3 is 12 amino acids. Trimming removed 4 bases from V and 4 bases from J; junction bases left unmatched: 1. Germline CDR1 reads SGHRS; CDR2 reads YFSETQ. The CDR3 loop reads CASSTGVTEAFF. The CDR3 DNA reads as TGCGCCAGCAGCACAGGGGTCACTGAAGCTTTCTTT.

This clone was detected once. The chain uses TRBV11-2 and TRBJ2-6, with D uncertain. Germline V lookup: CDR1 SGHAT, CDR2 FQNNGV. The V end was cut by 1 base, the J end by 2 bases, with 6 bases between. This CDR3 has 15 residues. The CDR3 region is CASSLGFTGANVLTF. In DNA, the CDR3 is TGTGCCAGCAGCTTAGGGTTTACTGGGGCCAACGTCCTGACTTTC.

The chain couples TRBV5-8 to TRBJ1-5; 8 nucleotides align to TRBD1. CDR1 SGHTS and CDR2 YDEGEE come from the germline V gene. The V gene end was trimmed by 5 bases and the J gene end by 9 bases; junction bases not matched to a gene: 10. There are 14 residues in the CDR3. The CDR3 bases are TGTGCCAGCAGTTCCGACAGGGGTAGAGGGCCCCAGCATTTT. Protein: CASSSDRGRGPQHF.

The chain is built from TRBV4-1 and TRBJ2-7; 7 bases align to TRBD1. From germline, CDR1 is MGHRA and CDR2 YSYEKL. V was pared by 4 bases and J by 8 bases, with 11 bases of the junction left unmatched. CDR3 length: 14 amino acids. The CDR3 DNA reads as TGCGCCAGCAGCCCCTGGACAGGCCTTACGCAGCAGTACTTC. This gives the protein CASSPWTGLTQQYF.

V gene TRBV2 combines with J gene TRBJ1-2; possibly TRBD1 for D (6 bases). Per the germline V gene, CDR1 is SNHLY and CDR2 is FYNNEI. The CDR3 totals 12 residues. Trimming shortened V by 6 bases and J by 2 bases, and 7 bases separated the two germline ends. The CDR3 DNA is TGTGCCAGCAGGGACAGAAACTATGGCTACACCTTC. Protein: CASRDRNYGYTF.